This T cell receptor (beta chain) emerged from a study of T cells after yellow fever vaccination (dated 2019 in TCRdb). At the level of the whole study: Libraries from fractions with low cell numbers were prepared with the SMART-Seq v4 Ultra Low Input RNA kit. Blood was drawn at multiple timepoints before and after primary and secondary immunization, with bulk PBMC replicates and cell subsets isolated. Two healthy male donors, one aged 18 to 30 and one aged 30 to 39 years, were included in the cohort. To follow T-cell clones before and after both primary and booster YFV17D yellow fever vaccination, bulk TCR alpha and beta repertoires underwent longitudinal sequencing.

TCR cDNA was made using 5'RACE template switching, a step that added a universal primer site and unique molecular identifiers. Priming of cDNA synthesis was performed from both the TCR alpha and TCR beta constant segments. Library amplification used two PCR steps, and the second PCR step added sample barcodes and sequencing adapters. Libraries were sequenced on Illumina HiSeq 2500 (2x100 bp) or NovaSeq (2x150 bp). As for how the authors treated the data: Demultiplexing of reads and collapsing into UMI consensus sequences were performed with MIGEC, and V(D)J alignment was carried out with MiXCR. Vaccine-responding clonotypes were defined with edgeR using replicate PBMC samples, requiring FDR below 0.01 and a log2 fold change above 5 up to day 15. Bulk clonotypes were assigned CD4 or CD8 identity according to which sequenced CD4 or CD8 repertoire held them at higher abundance. Using fastp at Q25 and MiXCR, TCRdb reprocessed the public reads and kept productive beta chains. All rows with the same CDR3 protein become a single entry with the most common DNA and genes. For this entry, the V and J calls and clone size follow TCRdb and not the study's own pipeline. Across this sample there are 200,000 to 250,000 distinct CDR3 sequences, with about 7% seen only once. Over 0.65% of the sample goes to the ten largest clones.

V and J lose 3 bases and 6 bases, and a span of 9 bases separates them. From the germline V gene (reference sequence), CDR1 is DFQATT and CDR2 is SNEGSKA. The CDR3 spans 13 residues, from the cysteine through the phenylalanine. Of the read, only the CDR3 DNA is kept; its 39 bases are in frame from base 1. Overall study results and their limits: Compared with the primary T-cell response, the secondary T-cell response was faster but weaker, reaching its peak on day 5 rather than on day 15. Most clones expanded after primary vaccination were re-detected after the booster (about 95% of CD4 and 88% of CD8), suggesting broad memory maintenance. A small fraction of clonotypes showed up in both the CD4 and CD8 compartments, probably as a result of convergent recombination. Because the study included only a couple of donors, the extent to which the findings can be generalized is limited. Computational filtering was needed because FACS-sorted repertoires could contain abundant contaminating clonotypes from the bulk population.

The label giving this sample's treatment or condition can be read as: live attenuated yellow fever vaccine strain. PBMCs were isolated from peripheral blood using a standard Ficoll-Paque protocol. Dynabeads CD4 and CD8 positive selection kits were used to isolate CD4 and CD8 T-cell fractions. RNA was extracted with TriZol from bulk PBMCs, CD4 and CD8 fractions, and dextramer-positive and dextramer-negative fractions. Details on this clonotype: Its antigen has not been determined. One base away there is no much larger clone; base qualities are not given.

This sequence uses TRBV20-1 and TRBJ1-6, with the D gene call left open. The sequence derives from a man younger than 45 who received the YFV17D yellow fever vaccine. The starting material was CD4+ T cells sorted from PBMCs, obtained 15 days after the yellow fever booster vaccination. The CDR3 region: CSARVASNSPLHF. Read as DNA, the sequence is TGCAGTGCTAGGGTGGCATCTAATTCACCCCTCCACTTT.